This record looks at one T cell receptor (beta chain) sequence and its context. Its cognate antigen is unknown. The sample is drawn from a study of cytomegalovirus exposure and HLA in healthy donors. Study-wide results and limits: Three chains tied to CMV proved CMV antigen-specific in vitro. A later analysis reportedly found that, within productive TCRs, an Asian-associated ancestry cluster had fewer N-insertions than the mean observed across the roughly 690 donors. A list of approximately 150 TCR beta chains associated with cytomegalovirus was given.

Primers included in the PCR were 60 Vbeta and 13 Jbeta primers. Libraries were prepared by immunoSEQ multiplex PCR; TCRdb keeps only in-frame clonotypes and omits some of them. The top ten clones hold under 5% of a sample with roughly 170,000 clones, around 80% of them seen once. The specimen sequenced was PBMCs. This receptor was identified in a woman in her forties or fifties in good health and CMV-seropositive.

The CDR3 here is CASGSARGGRGKDEQFF. Written as DNA, the CDR3 is TGTGCCAGCGGCTCGGCCCGTGGCGGGAGAGGTAAGGATGAGCAGTTCTTC. The rearrangement uses TRBV7-3 and TRBJ2-1, with 7 nucleotides matching TRBD2. After removal of 8 bases from V and 8 bases from J, the junction contained 21 bases not matched to a gene. This CDR3 spans 17 amino acids. The germline CDR1 and CDR2 sequences are SGHTA and FQGTGA. Together with reference TRBV7-3 and TRBJ2-1, the CDR3 gives the full variable domain: GAGVSQTPSNKVTEKGKYVELRCDPISGHTALYWYRQSLGQGPEFLIYFQGTGAADDSGLPNDRFFAVRPEGSVSTLKIQRTERGDSAVYLCASGSARGGRGKDEQFFGPGTRLTVL.